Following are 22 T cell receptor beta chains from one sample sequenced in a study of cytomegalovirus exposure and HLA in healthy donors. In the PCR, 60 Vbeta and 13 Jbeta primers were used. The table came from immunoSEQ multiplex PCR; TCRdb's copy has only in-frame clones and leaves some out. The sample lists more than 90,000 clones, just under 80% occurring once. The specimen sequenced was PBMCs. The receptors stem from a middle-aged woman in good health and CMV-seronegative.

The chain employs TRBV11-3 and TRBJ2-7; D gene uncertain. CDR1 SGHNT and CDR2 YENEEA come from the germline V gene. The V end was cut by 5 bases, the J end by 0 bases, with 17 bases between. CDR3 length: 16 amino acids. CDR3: CASSPGWPTSSYEQYF. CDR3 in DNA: TGTGCCAGCAGCCCAGGCTGGCCGACAAGCTCCTACGAGCAGTACTTC.

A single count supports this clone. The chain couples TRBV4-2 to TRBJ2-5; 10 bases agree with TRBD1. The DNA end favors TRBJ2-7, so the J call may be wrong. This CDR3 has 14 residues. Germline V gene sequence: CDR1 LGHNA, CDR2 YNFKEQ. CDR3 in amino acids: CASSQGTGVVEQYF. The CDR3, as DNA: TGTGCCAGCAGCCAGGGGACAGGGGTAGTCGAGCAGTACTTC.

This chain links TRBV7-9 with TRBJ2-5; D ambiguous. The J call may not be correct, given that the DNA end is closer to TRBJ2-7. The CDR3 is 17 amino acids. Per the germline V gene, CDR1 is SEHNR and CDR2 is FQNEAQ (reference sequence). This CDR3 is CASTRSRVDDTTYEQYF. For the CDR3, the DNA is TGTGCCAGCACCCGAAGCCGGGTCGACGATACCACCTACGAGCAGTACTTC.

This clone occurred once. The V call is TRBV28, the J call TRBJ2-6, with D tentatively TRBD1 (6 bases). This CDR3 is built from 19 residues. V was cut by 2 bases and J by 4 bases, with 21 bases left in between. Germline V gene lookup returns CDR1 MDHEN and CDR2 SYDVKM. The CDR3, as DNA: TGTGCCAGCAGTTTAGCGGCGGACAGTGTTCTGTGGGGGGCCAACGTCCTGACTTTC. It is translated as CASSLAADSVLWGANVLTF. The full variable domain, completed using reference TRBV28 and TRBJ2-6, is DVKVTQSSRYLVKRTGEKVFLECVQDMDHENMFWYRQDPGLGLRLIYFSYDVKMKEKGDIPEGYSVSREKKERFSLILESASTNQTSMYLCASSLAADSVLWGANVLTFGAGSRLTVL.

The DNA for the CDR3 is TGTGCCAGCAGTTTACGGCCGTTTCGGGAGCCCCAGCATTTT. This encodes CASSLRPFREPQHF. V and J are TRBV28 and TRBJ1-5, with no clear D. V gave up 2 bases and J gave up 8 bases, with 13 bases separating them. Germline loops: CDR1 MDHEN, CDR2 SYDVKM. The CDR3 has 14 residues.

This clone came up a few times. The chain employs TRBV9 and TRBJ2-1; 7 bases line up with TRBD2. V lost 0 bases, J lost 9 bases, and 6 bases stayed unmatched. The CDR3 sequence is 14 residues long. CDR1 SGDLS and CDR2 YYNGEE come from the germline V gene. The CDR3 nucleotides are TGTGCCAGCAGCGTAGTACGGGGGGTGGGTGAGCAGTTCTTC. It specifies CASSVVRGVGEQFF.

The CDR3 DNA reads as TGTGCCAGCAGCTTAGGTTCCGGGAGAAATTCACCCCTCCACTTT. This codes for CASSLGSGRNSPLHF. V is TRBV7-9 and J is TRBJ1-6; D uncertain. Germline V CDR1 and CDR2: SEHNR, FQNEAQ (reference sequence). V lost 1 base and J 7 bases, leaving 11 bases between the germline ends. This CDR3 is 15 amino acids long.

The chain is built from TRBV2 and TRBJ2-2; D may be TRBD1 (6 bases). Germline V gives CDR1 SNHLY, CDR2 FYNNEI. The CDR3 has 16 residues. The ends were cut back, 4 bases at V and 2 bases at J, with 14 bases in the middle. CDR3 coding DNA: TGTGCCAGCAGTGGTCTTCAGGGGAGCAACACCGGGGAGCTGTTTTTT. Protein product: CASSGLQGSNTGELFF.

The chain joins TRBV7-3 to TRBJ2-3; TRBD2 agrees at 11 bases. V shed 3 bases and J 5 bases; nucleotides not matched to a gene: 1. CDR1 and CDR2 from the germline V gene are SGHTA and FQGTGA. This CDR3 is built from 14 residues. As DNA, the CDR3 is TGTGCCAGCAGCTTTAGCGGGAGGGGAGATACGCAGTATTTT. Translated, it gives CASSFSGRGDTQYF.

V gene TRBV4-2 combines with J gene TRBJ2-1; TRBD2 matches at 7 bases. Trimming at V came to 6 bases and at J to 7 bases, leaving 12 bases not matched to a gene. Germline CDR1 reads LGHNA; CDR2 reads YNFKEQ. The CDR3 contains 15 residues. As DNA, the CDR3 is TGTGCCAGCAGGGGGTTGGGGGGGAGGGAAAATGAGCAGTTCTTC. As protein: CASRGLGGRENEQFF.

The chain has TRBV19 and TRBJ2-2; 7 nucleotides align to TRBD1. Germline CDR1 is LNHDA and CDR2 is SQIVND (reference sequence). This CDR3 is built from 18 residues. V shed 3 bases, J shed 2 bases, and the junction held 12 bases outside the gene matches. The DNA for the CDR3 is TGTGCCAGTAGTATGAAGGCGGTGGGACAGAGCAACACCGGGGAGCTGTTTTTT. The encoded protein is CASSMKAVGQSNTGELFF.

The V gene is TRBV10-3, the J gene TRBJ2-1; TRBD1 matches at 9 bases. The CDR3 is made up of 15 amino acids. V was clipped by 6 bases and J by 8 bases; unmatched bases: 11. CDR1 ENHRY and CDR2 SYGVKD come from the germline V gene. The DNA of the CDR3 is TGTGCCATCAGCTCCCCGGGACAGGGTCGCGATGAGCAGTTCTTC. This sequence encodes CAISSPGQGRDEQFF.

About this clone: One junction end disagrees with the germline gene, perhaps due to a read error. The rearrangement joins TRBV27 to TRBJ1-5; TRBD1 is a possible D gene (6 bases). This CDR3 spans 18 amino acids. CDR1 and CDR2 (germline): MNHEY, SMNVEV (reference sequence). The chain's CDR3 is CASSLSKKQGSGNRPQHF. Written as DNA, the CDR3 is TGTGCCAGCAGTTTATCTAAAAAACAGGGTTCCGGCAATCGGCCCCAGCATTTT.

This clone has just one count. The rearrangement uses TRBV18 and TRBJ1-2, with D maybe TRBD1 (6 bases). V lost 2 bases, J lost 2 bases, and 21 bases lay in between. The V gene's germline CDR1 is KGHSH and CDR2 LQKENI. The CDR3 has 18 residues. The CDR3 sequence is CASSPVGGSRGLNYGYTF. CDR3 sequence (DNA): TGTGCCAGCTCACCAGTAGGAGGCAGCAGGGGTCTGAACTATGGCTACACCTTC.

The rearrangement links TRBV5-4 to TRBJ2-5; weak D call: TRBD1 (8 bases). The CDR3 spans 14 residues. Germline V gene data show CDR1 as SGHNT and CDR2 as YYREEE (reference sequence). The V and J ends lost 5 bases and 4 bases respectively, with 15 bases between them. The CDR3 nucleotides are TGTGCCAGCAGGAAAAACAGGGGGGGAGAGACCCAGTACTTC. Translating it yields CASRKNRGGETQYF.

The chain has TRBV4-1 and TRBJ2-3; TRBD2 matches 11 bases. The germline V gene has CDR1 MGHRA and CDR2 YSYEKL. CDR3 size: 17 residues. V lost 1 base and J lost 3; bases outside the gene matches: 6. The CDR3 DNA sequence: TGCGCCAGCAGCCAAGTGTTCACTAGCGGGAGTACAGATACGCAGTATTTT. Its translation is CASSQVFTSGSTDTQYF.

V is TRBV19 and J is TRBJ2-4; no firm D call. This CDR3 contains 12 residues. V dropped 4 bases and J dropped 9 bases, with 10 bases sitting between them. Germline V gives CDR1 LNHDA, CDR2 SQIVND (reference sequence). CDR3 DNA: TGTGCCAGTAGTACAACCCACGGCATTCAGTACTTC. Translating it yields CASSTTHGIQYF.

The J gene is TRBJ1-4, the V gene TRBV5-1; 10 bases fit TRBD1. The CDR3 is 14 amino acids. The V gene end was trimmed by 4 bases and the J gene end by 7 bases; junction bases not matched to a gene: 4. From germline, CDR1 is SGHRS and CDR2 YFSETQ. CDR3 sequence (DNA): TGCGCCAGCAGCGTGGGACAGGGGAGTGAAAAACTGTTTTTT. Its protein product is CASSVGQGSEKLFF.

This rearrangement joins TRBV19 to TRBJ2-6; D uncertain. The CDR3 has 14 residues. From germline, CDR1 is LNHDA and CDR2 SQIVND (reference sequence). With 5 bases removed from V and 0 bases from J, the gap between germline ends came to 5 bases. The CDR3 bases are TGTGCCAGTAGTTTCAACTCTGGGGCCAACGTCCTGACTTTC. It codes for CASSFNSGANVLTF.

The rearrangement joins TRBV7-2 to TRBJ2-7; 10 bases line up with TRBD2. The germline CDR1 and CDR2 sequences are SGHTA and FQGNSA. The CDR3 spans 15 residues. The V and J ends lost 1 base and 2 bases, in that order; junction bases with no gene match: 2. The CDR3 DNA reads TGTGCCAGCAGCTTAGAGACTAGCGGGCCCTACGAGCAGTACTTC. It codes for CASSLETSGPYEQYF.

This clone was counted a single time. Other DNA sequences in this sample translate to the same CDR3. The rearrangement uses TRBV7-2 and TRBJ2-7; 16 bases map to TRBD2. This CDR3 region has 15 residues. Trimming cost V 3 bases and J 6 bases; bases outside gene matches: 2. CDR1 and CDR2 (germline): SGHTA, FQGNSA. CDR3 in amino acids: CASSFGTSGRGEQYF. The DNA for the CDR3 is TGTGCCAGCAGCTTTGGGACTAGCGGGAGGGGCGAGCAGTACTTC.

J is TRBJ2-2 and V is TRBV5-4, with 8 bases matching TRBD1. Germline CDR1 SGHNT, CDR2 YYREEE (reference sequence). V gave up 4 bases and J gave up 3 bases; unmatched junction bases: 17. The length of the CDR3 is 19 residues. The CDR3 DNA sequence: TGTGCCAGCAGCCTGACAGGGGATACCTGGAGGAGAGACACCGGGGAGCTGTTTTTT. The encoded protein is CASSLTGDTWRRDTGELFF.